This T cell receptor beta chain was documented in a study of cytomegalovirus exposure and HLA in healthy donors. Trimming removed 10 bases from V and 8 bases from J; junction bases left unmatched: 7. The CDR3 loop spans 11 amino acids. In the PCR, 60 Vbeta and 13 Jbeta primers were used. The data were produced by immunoSEQ multiplex PCR, yet TCRdb's version contains in-frame clones alone and is incomplete. The sample comprises roughly 150,000 clones, roughly 80% of which are singletons, and roughly 2% rests with the top ten. Whole-study results and caveats: Later genetic work tied a missense DCLRE1C variant to beta-chain V and J trimming. Most sequenced TCRs were rare (though some public TCRs occurred in many donors). Earlier analysis yielded a pattern in which most TCR beta V segments were productive about 90% or about 30% of the time.

This clone showed up just a few times. As yet, its antigen is unknown. The sequencing input was PBMCs. The chain carries TRBV23-1 and TRBJ1-2; TRBD1 agrees at 7 bases. TRBV23-1 is designated an ORF whose function remains uncertain. This receptor was obtained from a man aged 50 or older in good health and CMV-seropositive. In DNA, the CDR3 is TGCGCCACCCCGACAGGGTACGGCTACACCTTC. It is translated as CATPTGYGYTF.